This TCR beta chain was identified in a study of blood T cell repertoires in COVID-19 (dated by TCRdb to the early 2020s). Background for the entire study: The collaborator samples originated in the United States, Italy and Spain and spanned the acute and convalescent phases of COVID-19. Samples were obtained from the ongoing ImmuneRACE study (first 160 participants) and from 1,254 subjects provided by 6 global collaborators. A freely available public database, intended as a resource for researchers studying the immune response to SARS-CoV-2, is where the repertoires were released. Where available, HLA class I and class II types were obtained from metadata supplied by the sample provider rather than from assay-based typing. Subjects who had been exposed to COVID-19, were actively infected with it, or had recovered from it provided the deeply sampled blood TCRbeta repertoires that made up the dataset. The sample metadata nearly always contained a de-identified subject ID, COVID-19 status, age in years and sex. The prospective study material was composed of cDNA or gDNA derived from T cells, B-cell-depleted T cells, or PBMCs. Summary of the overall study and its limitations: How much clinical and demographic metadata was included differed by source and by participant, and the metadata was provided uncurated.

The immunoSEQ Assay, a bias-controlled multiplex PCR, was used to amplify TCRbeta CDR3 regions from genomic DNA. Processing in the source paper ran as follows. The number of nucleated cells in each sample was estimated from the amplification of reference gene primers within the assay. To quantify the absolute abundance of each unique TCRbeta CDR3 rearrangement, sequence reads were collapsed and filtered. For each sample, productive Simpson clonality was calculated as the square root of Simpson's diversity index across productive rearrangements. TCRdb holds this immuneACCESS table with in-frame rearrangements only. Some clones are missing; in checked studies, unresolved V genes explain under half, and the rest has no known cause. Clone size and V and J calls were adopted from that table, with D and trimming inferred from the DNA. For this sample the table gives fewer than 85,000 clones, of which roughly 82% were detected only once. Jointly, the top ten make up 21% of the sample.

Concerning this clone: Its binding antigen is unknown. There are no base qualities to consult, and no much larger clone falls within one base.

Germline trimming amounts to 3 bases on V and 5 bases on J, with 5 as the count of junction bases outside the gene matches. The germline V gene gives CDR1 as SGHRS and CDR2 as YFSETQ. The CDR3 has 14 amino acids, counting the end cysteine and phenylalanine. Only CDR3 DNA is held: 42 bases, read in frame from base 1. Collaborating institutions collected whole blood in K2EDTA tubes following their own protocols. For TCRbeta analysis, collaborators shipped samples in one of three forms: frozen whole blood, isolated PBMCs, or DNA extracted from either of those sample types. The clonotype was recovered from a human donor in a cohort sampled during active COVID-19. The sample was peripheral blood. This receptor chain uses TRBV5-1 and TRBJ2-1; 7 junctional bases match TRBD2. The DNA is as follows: TGCGCCAGCAGCTCGCCGGGACTACACAATGAGCAGTTCTTC. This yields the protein CASSSPGLHNEQFF.